Listed here are 13 T cell receptor beta chains from one sample, sequenced in a study of blood T cell repertoires in COVID-19. The repertoire was sequenced with immunoSEQ multiplex PCR; TCRdb's copy has only in-frame clones and lacks some. Of tens of thousands of clones listed, roughly nine tenths were seen once; the top ten hold approximately 0.35%. The source material was peripheral blood. The receptors stem from a middle-aged man with COVID-19, enrolled during active disease.

This clone is a singleton in its sample. The chain links TRBV24-1 to TRBJ1-5, with a tentative D call TRBD1 (6 bases). The CDR3 is 15 residues long. V dropped 4 bases and J dropped 1 base, with 10 bases sitting between them. Germline V gene lookup returns CDR1 KGHDR and CDR2 SFDVKD. CDR3 sequence: CATSDPTGSNQPQHF. CDR3 nucleotide sequence: TGTGCCACCAGTGACCCTACAGGGAGCAATCAGCCCCAGCATTTT.

This chain uses TRBV12-3 or TRBV12-4 with TRBJ2-5; D perhaps matches TRBD1 (6 bases). The CDR3 runs to 13 residues. V lost 6 bases to trimming and J lost 4 bases, with 12 bases between them. This CDR3 is CASRPTGRETQYF. Here the CDR3 DNA reads TGTGCCAGCAGACCCACAGGGAGAGAGACCCAGTACTTC.

CDR3 sequence reads: CASRRTGEVSGYTF. The CDR3 region has the DNA TGTGCCAGCAGGCGGACAGGGGAAGTGAGTGGCTACACCTTC. The V and J genes are TRBV6-5 and TRBJ1-2; the match to TRBD1 covers 9 bases. Germline values: CDR1 MNHEY, CDR2 SVGAGI. The CDR3 is 14 amino acids. V was clipped by 6 bases and J by 7 bases; unmatched bases: 9.

This clone was picked up one time. The V and J genes are TRBV6-5 and TRBJ2-1; the match to TRBD1 covers 8 bases. CDR3 length: 16 residues. V trimming: 2 bases; J trimming: 4 bases; junction bases outside the gene matches: 7. From germline, CDR1 is MNHEY and CDR2 SVGAGI. CDR3 amino acids: CASSYLGRGLYNEQFF. The DNA of the CDR3 is TGTGCCAGCAGTTACCTTGGCAGGGGGCTATACAATGAGCAGTTCTTC.

The V call is TRBV5-5, the J call TRBJ2-7, with TRBD1 matching over 9 bases. The CDR3 extends over 14 amino acids. Germline V CDR1 and CDR2: SGHKS, YYEKEE (reference sequence). Trimming at V came to 5 bases and at J to 1 base, leaving 4 bases not matched to a gene. The CDR3 DNA is TGTGCCAGCAGTCCCGGGACAGGGTCCTACGAGCAGTACTTC. Protein product: CASSPGTGSYEQYF.

V and J are TRBV29-1 and TRBJ1-2, with 9 nucleotides matching TRBD1. Germline V CDR1 and CDR2: SQVTM, ANQGSEA. V shed 6 bases, J shed 4 bases, and the junction held 3 bases outside the gene matches. This CDR3 spans 12 amino acids. In nucleotides, the CDR3 is TGCAGCGTGGGACAGGGAGGCTATGGCTACACCTTC. It is translated as CSVGQGGYGYTF. Complete variable domain (other parts from reference TRBV29-1 and TRBJ1-2): SAVISQKPSRDICQRGTSLTIQCQVDSQVTMMFWYRQQPGQSLTLIATANQGSEATYESGFVIDKFPISRPNLTFSTLTVSNMSPEDSSIYLCSVGQGGYGYTFGSGTRLTVV.

This sequence joins TRBV25-1 and TRBJ2-1; D ambiguous. The CDR3 extends over 16 amino acids. V was trimmed by 1 base and J by 2 bases, leaving 12 bases between them. Looked up from germline, CDR1 is MGHDK and CDR2 is SYGVNS. CDR3 sequence reads: CASSESSALTYNEQFF. The CDR3, as DNA: TGTGCCAGCAGTGAATCAAGCGCTTTAACCTACAATGAGCAGTTCTTC.

The chain has TRBV5-1 and TRBJ2-7; 10 bases map to TRBD1. J lost 5 bases, V lost 4 bases, and 6 bases had no gene match. This CDR3 spans 14 amino acids. Germline V lookup: CDR1 SGHRS, CDR2 YFSETQ. CDR3: CASSPGQGVDEQYF. The CDR3 coding sequence is TGCGCCAGCAGCCCAGGACAGGGGGTTGACGAGCAGTACTTC.

The gene calls are TRBV28 and TRBJ1-6; no clear D. Germline lookup yields CDR1 MDHEN and CDR2 SYDVKM. V lost 3 bases and J lost 0, with 9 bases in between. The CDR3 runs to 16 residues. The CDR3 sequence is CASSFRSGSYNSPLHF. The CDR3 bases are TGTGCCAGCAGTTTTCGAAGCGGCTCCTATAATTCACCCCTCCACTTT.

The chain uses TRBV13 and TRBJ2-7; the match to TRBD2 covers 11 bases. Germline CDR1 and CDR2: PRHDT and FYEKMQ (reference sequence). The V segment lost 1 base and the J segment 4 bases; nucleotides outside the gene matches: 9. CDR3 length equals 17 residues. In nucleotides, the CDR3 is TGTGCCAGCAGCTTAGCTGGTAGCGGGAGGGCCGTTTACGAGCAGTACTTC. Translation: CASSLAGSGRAVYEQYF.

The chain uses TRBV7-2 and TRBJ2-3; 8 bases are shared with TRBD1. The CDR3 has 15 amino acids. V dropped 4 bases and J dropped 3; count of bases not matched to a gene: 6. The V gene's germline CDR1 is SGHTA and CDR2 FQGNSA. CDR3 sequence reads: CASSSGTGGTDTQYF. The CDR3 nucleotides read TGTGCCAGCAGCTCCGGGACAGGAGGGACAGATACGCAGTATTTT.

V gene TRBV5-4 combines with J gene TRBJ2-7, with TRBD1 matching 8 bases. Per the germline V gene, CDR1 is SGHNT and CDR2 is YYREEE (reference sequence). This CDR3 spans 15 amino acids. The junction had 5 bases not matched to a gene; V was cut back by 3 bases and J by 0 bases. The CDR3 loop is CASSSAGTGSYEQYF. CDR3 DNA sequence: TGTGCCAGCAGCTCCGCCGGGACAGGCTCCTACGAGCAGTACTTC.

This chain links TRBV3-1 (or the pseudogene TRBV3-2) with TRBJ2-2; TRBD2 matches 8 bases. CDR3 size: 16 residues. Losses at the gene ends were 1 base for V and 0 bases for J; bases not matched to a gene: 1. The germline CDR1 and CDR2 sequences are LGHDT and YNNKEL (reference sequence). CDR3 in amino acids: CASSQASGPNTGELFF. The CDR3 DNA reads as TGTGCCAGCAGCCAAGCTAGCGGGCCGAACACCGGGGAGCTGTTTTTT.